This note documents a single TCR beta chain sequence. Antigen unknown. PCR or immunohistochemistry showed mismatch repair deficiency in every enrolled patient. TCRs were sequenced from a few patients responding to pembrolizumab. The data originate from a study of PD-1 blockade in mismatch repair-deficient tumors. The overall study: Patients had 12 mismatch repair-deficient cancer types, all previously treated and progressing. Study conclusions and caveats: Tumor-resident clones, often undetectable pretreatment in blood, expanded then contracted after pembrolizumab.

Only in-frame clones appear in the TCRdb table, and some are missing; sequencing was by immunoSEQ multiplex PCR. The sample has tens of thousands of clones, roughly three quarters seen once; the top ten hold 2.5% to 4%. The source is an adult with mismatch repair-deficient cancer. Sequenced material: peripheral blood, taken 4 weeks after starting pembrolizumab.

CDR3 amino acids: CASSALGTSTDTQYF. The DNA of the CDR3 is TGTGCCAGCAGCGCACTAGGGACTAGCACAGATACGCAGTATTTT. The V gene is TRBV11-2, the J gene TRBJ2-3; D may be TRBD2 (6 bases). Germline V CDR1 and CDR2: SGHAT, FQNNGV. This CDR3 is built from 15 residues. V was clipped by 5 bases and J by 0 bases, with 12 bases between them.